This TCR beta chain appears in the sequencing data of a study of T cell changes during pregnancy in multiple sclerosis. TCRdb's table, derived via immunoSEQ multiplex PCR, lists solely in-frame clones and lacks some. Of approximately 70,000 clones in the sample, approximately 88% were seen once. The V gene end was trimmed by 6 bases and the J gene end by 7 bases; junction bases not matched to a gene: 9. The CDR3 totals 14 residues. CDR1 and CDR2 (germline): SGHTA, FQGNSA. V gene TRBV7-2 combines with J gene TRBJ2-1; TRBD2 agrees at 7 bases. Specimen: peripheral blood, collected in the first trimester of pregnancy. The source is a female donor in good health, enrolled as a control in a pregnancy study. For the CDR3, the DNA is TGTGCCAGCAGGTTGGGCGGGAGTAGAAATGAGCAGTTCTTC. Encoded protein: CASRLGGSRNEQFF. Looking up the rest from reference TRBV7-2 and TRBJ2-1 gives the full variable domain: GAGVSQSPSNKVTEKGKDVELRCDPISGHTALYWYRQSLGQGLEFLIYFQGNSAPDKSGLPSDRFSAERTGGSVSTLTIQRTQQEDSAVYLCASRLGGSRNEQFFGPGTRLTVL.